These T cell receptor beta chains were read from a single sample in a study of blood T cell repertoires in COVID-19. Clones were read by immunoSEQ multiplex PCR, and TCRdb kept only the in-frame ones, dropping some. This sample has around 230,000 clones, with roughly 91% found just once. Sequencing was done on a sample of PBMCs or T cells enriched from blood (not recorded which). All receptors come from a woman aged 25-40 years with acute COVID-19. Each CDR3 is given with its conserved first and last residue. The order of the fields is V gene, D gene, CDR3 protein. A D gene is named only where the DNA matches it firmly.

V gene: TRBV24-1
D gene: TRBD1
CDR3 protein: CATSETTGSWNQPQHF

V gene: TRBV6-5
D gene: .
CDR3 protein: CASSYRGMAQPQHF

V gene: TRBV6-5
D gene: .
CDR3 protein: CASSYGLTYEQYF

V gene: TRBV18
D gene: .
CDR3 protein: CASSLTDSNQPQHF

V gene: TRBV7-2
D gene: .
CDR3 protein: CASSLGSENYGYTF

V gene: TRBV25-1
D gene: .
CDR3 protein: CASRTGGGYTF

V gene: TRBV27
D gene: TRBD2
CDR3 protein: CASSLSRLAGTNEQYF

V gene: TRBV5-8
D gene: TRBD1
CDR3 protein: CASSFRGQGTEAFF

V gene: TRBV5-1
D gene: .
CDR3 protein: CASSDGTVSMSPLHF

V gene: TRBV11-2
D gene: TRBD1
CDR3 protein: CASSLDRGQGAYEQYF

V gene: TRBV19
D gene: .
CDR3 protein: CASSNPGGNQPQHF

V gene: TRBV2
D gene: TRBD2
CDR3 protein: CASRDSGRDTQYF